The rows below give T cell receptor beta chains drawn from one sample of a study of cytomegalovirus exposure and HLA in healthy donors. Generated by immunoSEQ multiplex PCR, the TCRdb table keeps only in-frame clones and is missing some. Across about 42,000 clones, the top ten clones capture 1% to 1.5% of the sample. Sequenced material: PBMCs. These receptors were collected from a man aged 30 to 45 in good health and CMV-seronegative. Both conserved end residues are part of each CDR3. Each record gives: J gene, V gene, D gene, CDR3 protein, CDR3 DNA. D genes are given only for firm matches.

J gene: TRBJ2-5; V gene: TRBV5-6; D gene: NA; CDR3 protein: CASSLSGAQYF; CDR3 DNA: TGTGCCAGCAGCTTGTCGGGGGCCCAGTACTTC
J gene: TRBJ1-2; V gene: TRBV30; D gene: NA; CDR3 protein: CAWSQDADYGYTF; CDR3 DNA: TGTGCCTGGAGTCAAGATGCGGACTATGGCTACACCTTC
J gene: TRBJ1-1; V gene: TRBV7-3; D gene: NA; CDR3 protein: CASSPNRAMNTEAFF; CDR3 DNA: TGTGCCAGCAGCCCAAACAGGGCTATGAACACTGAAGCTTTCTTT
J gene: TRBJ2-1; V gene: TRBV30; D gene: TRBD1; CDR3 protein: CAWSVGGSSYNEQFF; CDR3 DNA: TGTGCCTGGAGTGTAGGGGGCAGCTCCTACAATGAGCAGTTCTTC
J gene: TRBJ1-1; V gene: TRBV7-2; D gene: NA; CDR3 protein: CASSLRSGLNTEAFF; CDR3 DNA: TGTGCCAGCAGCTTAAGGTCAGGGTTGAACACTGAAGCTTTCTTT
J gene: TRBJ2-1; V gene: TRBV18; D gene: TRBD2; CDR3 protein: CASSPGLAGAYNEQFF; CDR3 DNA: TGTGCCAGCTCACCGGGACTAGCGGGTGCCTACAATGAGCAGTTCTTC
J gene: TRBJ2-3; V gene: TRBV5-1; D gene: NA; CDR3 protein: CASSRGIIAQTDTQYF; CDR3 DNA: TGCGCCAGCAGCAGGGGAATAATAGCTCAGACAGATACGCAGTATTTT
J gene: TRBJ1-2; V gene: TRBV5-6; D gene: NA; CDR3 protein: CASSLQGPPNYGYTF; CDR3 DNA: TGTGCCAGCAGCCTGCAGGGCCCCCCTAACTATGGCTACACCTTC
J gene: TRBJ2-3; V gene: TRBV4-1; D gene: TRBD2; CDR3 protein: CASSQDYGGRALDTQYF; CDR3 DNA: TGCGCCAGCAGCCAAGATTATGGCGGGAGGGCCTTAGATACGCAGTATTTT
J gene: TRBJ2-2; V gene: TRBV6-1; D gene: NA; CDR3 protein: CASSAGVSNTGELFF; CDR3 DNA: TGTGCCAGCAGTGCAGGCGTATCGAACACCGGGGAGCTGTTTTTT
J gene: TRBJ1-2; V gene: TRBV5-4; D gene: NA; CDR3 protein: CASSLFSQAYGYTF; CDR3 DNA: TGTGCCAGCAGCTTGTTCAGCCAGGCATATGGCTACACCTTC
J gene: TRBJ1-1; V gene: TRBV29-1; D gene: NA; CDR3 protein: CSVGPGDTEAFF; CDR3 DNA: TGCAGCGTTGGACCCGGGGACACTGAAGCTTTCTTT
J gene: TRBJ2-1; V gene: TRBV6-1; D gene: NA; CDR3 protein: CASLENNEQFF; CDR3 DNA: TGTGCCAGCCTAGAAAACAATGAGCAGTTCTTC
J gene: TRBJ2-2; V gene: TRBV27; D gene: NA; CDR3 protein: CASSGQGRAGELFF; CDR3 DNA: TGTGCCAGCAGCGGGCAGGGGCGGGCCGGGGAGCTGTTTTTT
J gene: TRBJ2-5; V gene: TRBV30; D gene: NA; CDR3 protein: CAWSVLETQYF; CDR3 DNA: TGTGCCTGGAGTGTCCTAGAGACCCAGTACTTC
J gene: TRBJ2-7; V gene: TRBV11-3; D gene: NA; CDR3 protein: CASSLGAASYEQYF; CDR3 DNA: TGTGCCAGCAGCTTAGGGGCAGCCTCCTACGAGCAGTACTTC
J gene: TRBJ1-5; V gene: TRBV6-6; D gene: NA; CDR3 protein: CASSYRSAGAQPQHF; CDR3 DNA: TGTGCCAGCAGTTATCGTTCCGCGGGGGCTCAGCCCCAGCATTTT
J gene: TRBJ1-2; V gene: TRBV6-5; D gene: NA; CDR3 protein: CASNYGEGGLYGYTF; CDR3 DNA: TGTGCCAGCAACTACGGGGAGGGCGGCCTCTATGGCTACACCTTC
J gene: TRBJ2-5; V gene: TRBV4-1; D gene: NA; CDR3 protein: CASSPSGGQETQYF; CDR3 DNA: TGCGCCAGCAGCCCGTCCGGGGGCCAAGAGACCCAGTACTTC
J gene: TRBJ2-3; V gene: TRBV4-1; D gene: TRBD2; CDR3 protein: CASSQTLGSGIGTDTQYF; CDR3 DNA: TGCGCCAGCAGCCAAACCCTCGGGAGCGGGATAGGTACAGATACGCAGTATTTT
J gene: TRBJ2-3; V gene: TRBV5-1; D gene: TRBD2; CDR3 protein: CASSLKTSGGFTDTQYF; CDR3 DNA: TGCGCCAGCAGCTTGAAGACTAGCGGGGGGTTTACAGATACGCAGTATTTT
J gene: TRBJ1-1; V gene: TRBV11-2; D gene: NA; CDR3 protein: CASSLGRIEAFF; CDR3 DNA: TGTGCCAGCAGCTTGGGGAGGATCGAAGCTTTCTTT
J gene: TRBJ1-1; V gene: TRBV9; D gene: TRBD1; CDR3 protein: CASSKGQGNTEAFF; CDR3 DNA: TGTGCCAGCAGCAAGGGACAGGGGAACACTGAAGCTTTCTTT
J gene: TRBJ2-7; V gene: TRBV5-1; D gene: NA; CDR3 protein: CASSLGREPYEQYF; CDR3 DNA: TGCGCCAGCAGCTTGGGCAGGGAACCCTACGAGCAGTACTTC
J gene: TRBJ1-2; V gene: TRBV6-5; D gene: TRBD1; CDR3 protein: CASSSTGGAPGYTF; CDR3 DNA: TGTGCCAGCAGTTCCACAGGGGGCGCGCCCGGCTACACCTTC
J gene: TRBJ1-1; V gene: TRBV6-5; D gene: TRBD1; CDR3 protein: CASRLQGANTEAFF; CDR3 DNA: TGTGCCAGCAGGCTACAGGGGGCAAACACTGAAGCTTTCTTT
J gene: TRBJ2-5; V gene: TRBV30; D gene: TRBD2; CDR3 protein: CAWSGRAKETQYF; CDR3 DNA: TGTGCCTGGAGCGGGAGGGCAAAAGAGACCCAGTACTTC
J gene: TRBJ1-2; V gene: TRBV30; D gene: NA; CDR3 protein: CAWNLLAGEGYTF; CDR3 DNA: TGTGCCTGGAACCTCCTCGCCGGGGAGGGCTACACCTTC
J gene: TRBJ2-5; V gene: TRBV6-5; D gene: TRBD2; CDR3 protein: CATTNSGSRETQYF; CDR3 DNA: TGTGCCACCACCAATAGCGGGAGTAGGGAGACCCAGTACTTC
J gene: TRBJ1-1; V gene: TRBV30; D gene: NA; CDR3 protein: CAWVGTMHTEAFF; CDR3 DNA: TGTGCCTGGGTTGGGACAATGCACACTGAAGCTTTCTTT
J gene: TRBJ1-2; V gene: TRBV7-8; D gene: TRBD1; CDR3 protein: CASSLSGTGVFYGYTF; CDR3 DNA: TGTGCCAGCAGCTTGTCCGGGACAGGGGTTTTCTATGGCTACACCTTC